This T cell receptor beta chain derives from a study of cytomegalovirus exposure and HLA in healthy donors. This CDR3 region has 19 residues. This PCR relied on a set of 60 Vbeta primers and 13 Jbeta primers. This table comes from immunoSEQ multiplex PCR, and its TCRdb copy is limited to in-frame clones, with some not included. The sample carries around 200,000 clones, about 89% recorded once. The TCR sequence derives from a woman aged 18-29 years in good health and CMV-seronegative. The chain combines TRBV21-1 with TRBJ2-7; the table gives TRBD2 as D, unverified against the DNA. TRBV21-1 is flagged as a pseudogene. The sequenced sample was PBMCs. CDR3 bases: TGTGCCAGCAGCAAAGTAAAGGACGGAAAGCGGGAGCCCCCCTACGAGCAGTACTTC. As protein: CASSKVKDGKREPPYEQYF.